This TCR beta chain was found in a study of T cell responses to AZD1222 COVID-19 vaccine. Turning to the study itself: Investigators merged groups given second doses at roughly 4 or roughly 12 weeks. Regarding the study as a whole: In the spike-specific TCR repertoire, nearly half reportedly target unmutated variant regions. Spike-specific TCR breadth and depth grew following two AZD1222 doses. Clonal diversity may have been underestimated in mostly white British donors.

The CDR3 contains 14 residues. The J segment lost 3 bases and the V segment lost 3 bases, leaving 4 bases of the junction unmatched. Germline CDR1 reads LGHNA; CDR2 reads YNFKEQ. Note on this clone: Its antigen is not known.

Sequencing used immunoSEQ multiplex PCR; TCRdb keeps in-frame clones, though not all of them. The sample has more than 110,000 clones, 80% to 90% seen once. The J gene is TRBJ1-1, the V gene TRBV4-2, with TRBD1 identical over 7 bases. Sequenced material: peripheral blood, taken on day 0 of AZD1222 vaccination. This TCR came from an adult in good health. The CDR3 reads CASSQGQPYTEAFF. For the CDR3, the DNA is TGTGCCAGCAGCCAGGGACAGCCCTACACTGAAGCTTTCTTT.